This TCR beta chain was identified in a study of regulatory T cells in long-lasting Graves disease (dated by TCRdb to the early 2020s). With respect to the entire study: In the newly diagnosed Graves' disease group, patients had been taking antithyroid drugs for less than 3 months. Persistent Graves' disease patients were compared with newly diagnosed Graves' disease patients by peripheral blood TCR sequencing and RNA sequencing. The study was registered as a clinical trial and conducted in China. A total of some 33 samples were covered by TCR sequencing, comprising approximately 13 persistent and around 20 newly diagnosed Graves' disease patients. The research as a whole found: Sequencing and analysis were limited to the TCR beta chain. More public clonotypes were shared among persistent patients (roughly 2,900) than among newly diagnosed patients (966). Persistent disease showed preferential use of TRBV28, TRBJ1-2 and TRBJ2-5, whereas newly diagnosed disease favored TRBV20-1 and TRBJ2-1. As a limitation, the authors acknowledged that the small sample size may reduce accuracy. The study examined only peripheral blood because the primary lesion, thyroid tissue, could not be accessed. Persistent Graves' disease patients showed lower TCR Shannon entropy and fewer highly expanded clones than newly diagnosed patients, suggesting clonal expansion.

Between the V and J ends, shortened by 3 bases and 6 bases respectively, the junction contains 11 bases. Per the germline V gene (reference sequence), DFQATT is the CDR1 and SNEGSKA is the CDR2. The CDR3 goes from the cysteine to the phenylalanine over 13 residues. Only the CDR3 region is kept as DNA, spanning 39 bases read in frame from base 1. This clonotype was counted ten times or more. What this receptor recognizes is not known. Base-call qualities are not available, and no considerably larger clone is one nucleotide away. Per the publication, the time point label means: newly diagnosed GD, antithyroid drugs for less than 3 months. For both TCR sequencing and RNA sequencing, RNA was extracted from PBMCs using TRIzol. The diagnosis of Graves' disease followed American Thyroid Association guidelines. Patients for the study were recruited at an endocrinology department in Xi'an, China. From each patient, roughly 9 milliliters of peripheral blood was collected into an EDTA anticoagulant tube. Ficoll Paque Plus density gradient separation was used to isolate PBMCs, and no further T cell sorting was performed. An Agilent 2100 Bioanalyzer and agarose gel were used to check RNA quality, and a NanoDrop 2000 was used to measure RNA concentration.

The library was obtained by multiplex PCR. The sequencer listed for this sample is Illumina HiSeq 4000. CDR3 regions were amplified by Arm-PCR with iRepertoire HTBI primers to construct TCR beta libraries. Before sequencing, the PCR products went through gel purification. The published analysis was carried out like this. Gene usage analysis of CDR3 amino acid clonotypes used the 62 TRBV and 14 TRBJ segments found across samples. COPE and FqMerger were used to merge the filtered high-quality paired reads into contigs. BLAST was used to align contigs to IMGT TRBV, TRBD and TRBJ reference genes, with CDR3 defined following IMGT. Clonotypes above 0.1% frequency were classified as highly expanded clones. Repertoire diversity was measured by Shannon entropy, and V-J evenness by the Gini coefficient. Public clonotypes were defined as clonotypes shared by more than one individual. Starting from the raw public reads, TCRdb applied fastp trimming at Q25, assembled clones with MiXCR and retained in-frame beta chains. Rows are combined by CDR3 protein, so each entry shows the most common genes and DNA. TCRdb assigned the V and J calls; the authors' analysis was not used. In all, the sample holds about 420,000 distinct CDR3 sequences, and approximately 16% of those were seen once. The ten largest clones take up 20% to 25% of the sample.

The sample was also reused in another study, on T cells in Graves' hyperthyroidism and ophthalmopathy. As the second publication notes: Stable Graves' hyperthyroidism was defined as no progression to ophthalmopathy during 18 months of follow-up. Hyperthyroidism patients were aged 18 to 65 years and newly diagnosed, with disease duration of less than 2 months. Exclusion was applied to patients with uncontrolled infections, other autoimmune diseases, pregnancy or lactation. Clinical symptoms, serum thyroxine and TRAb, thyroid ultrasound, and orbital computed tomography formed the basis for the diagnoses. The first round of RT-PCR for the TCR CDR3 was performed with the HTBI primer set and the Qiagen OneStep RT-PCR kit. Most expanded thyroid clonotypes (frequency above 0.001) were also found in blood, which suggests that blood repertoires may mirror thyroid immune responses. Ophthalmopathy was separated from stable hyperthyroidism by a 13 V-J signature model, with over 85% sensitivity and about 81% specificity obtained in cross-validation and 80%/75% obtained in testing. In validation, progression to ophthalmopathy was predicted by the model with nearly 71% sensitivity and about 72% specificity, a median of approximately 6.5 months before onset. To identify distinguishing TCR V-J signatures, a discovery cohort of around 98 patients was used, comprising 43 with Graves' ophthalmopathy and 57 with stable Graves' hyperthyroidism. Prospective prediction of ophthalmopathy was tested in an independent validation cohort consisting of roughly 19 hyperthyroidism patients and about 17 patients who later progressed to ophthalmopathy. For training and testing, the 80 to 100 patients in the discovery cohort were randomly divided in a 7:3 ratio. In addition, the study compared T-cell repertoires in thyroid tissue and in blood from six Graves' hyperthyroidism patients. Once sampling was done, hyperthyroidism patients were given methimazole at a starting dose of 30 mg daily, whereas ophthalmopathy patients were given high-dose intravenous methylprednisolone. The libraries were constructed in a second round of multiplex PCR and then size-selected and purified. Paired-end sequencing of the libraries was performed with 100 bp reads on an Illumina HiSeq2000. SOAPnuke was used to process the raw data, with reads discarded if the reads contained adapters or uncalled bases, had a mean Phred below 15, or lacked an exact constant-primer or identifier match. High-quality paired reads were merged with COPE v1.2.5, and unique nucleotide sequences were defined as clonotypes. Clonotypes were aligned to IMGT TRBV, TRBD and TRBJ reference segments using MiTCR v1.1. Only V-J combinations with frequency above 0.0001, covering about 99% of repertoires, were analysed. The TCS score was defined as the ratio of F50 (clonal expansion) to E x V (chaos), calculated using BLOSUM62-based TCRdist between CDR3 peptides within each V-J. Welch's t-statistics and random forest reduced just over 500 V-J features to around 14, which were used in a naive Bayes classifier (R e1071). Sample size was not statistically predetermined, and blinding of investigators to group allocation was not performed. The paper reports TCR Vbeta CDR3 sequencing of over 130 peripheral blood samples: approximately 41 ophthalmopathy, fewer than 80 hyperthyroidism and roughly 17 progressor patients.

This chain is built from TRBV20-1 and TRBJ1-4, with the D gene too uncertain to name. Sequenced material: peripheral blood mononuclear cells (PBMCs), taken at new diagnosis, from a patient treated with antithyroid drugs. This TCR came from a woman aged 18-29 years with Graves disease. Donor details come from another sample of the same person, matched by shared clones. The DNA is TGCAGTGCTAGCGCAGGCTTTGATGAAAAACTGTTTTTT. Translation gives CSASAGFDEKLFF.